A single TCR beta chain is shown here with its context. The target of this receptor is not known. No base qualities exist here, and no much larger clone lies one base off it. TCRbeta chain sequencing was performed with the immunoSEQ platform. In the source study's methods: Pooled conventional T cell repertoires yielded approximately 1x10^5 distinct in-frame TCRbeta sequences from patients and some 1.5x10^5 from healthy donors. Public Treg TCRbeta sequences were defined as those shared by two or more individuals and were then searched for in Tconv repertoires. Group differences were tested with Mann-Whitney U tests and Bonferroni-Dunn correction in GraphPad Prism 7.03. TCRdb took over this immuneACCESS table, retaining in-frame rearrangements with V and J assigned. Such tables are incomplete; in checked studies, under half of the missing clones stem from an unresolved V gene, and the remainder is unexplained. The V and J calls and clone size are taken from that table; D and trimming were inferred from the DNA. Counted in this sample were 23,000 or so clones; 95% of them appeared once. The top ten constitute 0.2% to 0.3% of the sample.

This record comes from a study of B cell selection in AIRE deficiency (dated by TCRdb to about 2019). Looking at the study overall: Researchers compared TCRbeta repertoires of sorted blood CD4+ conventional T cells and regulatory T cells in AIRE-deficient patients with those in healthy controls. The TCR-sequenced cohort comprised about five AIRE-deficient APECED patients and about five healthy control donors.

Conventional CD4 T cells were sorted as cells that were CD4+CD127+. Control samples came from healthy donors unrelated to the patients. Sorting of Tconv and Treg cells intended for TCRbeta sequencing was performed on a FACSAria flow cytometer. Sorted cells were collected in 5-ml round-bottom polystyrene tubes, and dry cell pellets were stored frozen at -80 degrees C prior to sequencing. What the authors observed across the whole study: TCRBV gene usage, CDR3 length and TCR diversity in Tconv and Treg cells from AIRE-deficient patients were found to be similar to those in cells from healthy donors. Roughly 31% of the Treg TCRbeta sequences shared among healthy donors were detected in patient Tconv cells, suggesting that Treg-biased clones are diverted into the Tconv compartment. Only TCRbeta chains were sequenced, and about 35% of shared healthy-donor Treg sequences were also present in healthy Tconv cells, possibly due to differing TCRalpha chains. Among 3,500 to 4,500 shared Treg TCRbeta sequences, roughly 32% were found to be shared only among healthy donors and roughly 8.7% only among patients, suggesting that Treg selection is less efficient in the absence of AIRE. Shared Treg sequences had shorter CDR3s, reflecting a bias toward rearrangements with few non-templated nucleotide insertions.

V loses 2 bases of germline sequence and J loses 6 bases, and the interval between the two ends is 14 bases. From cysteine to phenylalanine, the CDR3 is 15 amino acids long. Just the 45-base CDR3 DNA is kept, in frame starting at base 1. CDR1 and CDR2 are drawn from the germline V gene: SGHRS, YFSETQ. The chain is made from TRBV5-1 and TRBJ2-2; no D gene can be assigned with confidence. Sequencing used CD4+CD127+ conventional T cells sorted from PBMCs. The TCR sequence derives from a human donor in good health. For the CDR3, the sequence is CASSFSRTRAGELFF. Here is the DNA: TGCGCCAGCAGCTTTTCGAGGACGCGTGCCGGGGAGCTGTTTTTT.